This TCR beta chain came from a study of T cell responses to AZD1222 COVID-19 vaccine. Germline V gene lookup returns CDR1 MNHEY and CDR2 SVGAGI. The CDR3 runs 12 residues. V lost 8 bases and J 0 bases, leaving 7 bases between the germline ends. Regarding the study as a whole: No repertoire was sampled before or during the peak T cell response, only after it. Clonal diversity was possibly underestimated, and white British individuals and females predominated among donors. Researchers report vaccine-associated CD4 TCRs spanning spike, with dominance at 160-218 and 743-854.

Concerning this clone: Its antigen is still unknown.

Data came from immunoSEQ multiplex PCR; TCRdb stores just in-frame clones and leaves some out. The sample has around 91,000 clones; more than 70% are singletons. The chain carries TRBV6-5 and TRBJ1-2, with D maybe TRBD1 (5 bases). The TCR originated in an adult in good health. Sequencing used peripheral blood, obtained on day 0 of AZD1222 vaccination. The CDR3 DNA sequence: TGTGCCAGCGACAGAGCTAACTATGGCTACACCTTC. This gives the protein CASDRANYGYTF.